This T cell receptor beta chain is from a study of shared clonotypes between healthy human individuals. Whole-study context: Per donor, three plates held CD4 naive cells, three held CD4 memory, two held CD8 naive and one held CD8 memory.

With respect to this clone: Its antigen is undetermined.

General study points: Memory subsets generally showed lower estimated richness than naive subsets.

Researchers divided each subset's genomic DNA evenly across several immunoSEQ plates. Assay: immunoSEQ multiplex PCR; the TCRdb copy retains only in-frame clones and omits some. The sample has roughly 2.2 million clones; 85% to 95% are singletons. Source material: naive CD4+ T cells from PBMCs. Subset specified: CD45RA+ positively selected. The sequence derives from a man younger than 30 in good health. Some clones in this sample may be carry-over from other donors' samples.

The CDR3 region is CATLTGANEKLFF. The DNA of the CDR3 is TGTGCCACCCTGACAGGGGCTAATGAAAAACTGTTTTTT. This chain links TRBV28 with TRBJ1-4; 8 bases align to TRBD1. The junction had 4 bases not matched to a gene; V was cut back by 10 bases and J by 3 bases. Germline V gene data show CDR1 as MDHEN and CDR2 as SYDVKM. The CDR3 runs to 13 residues.